This T cell receptor (beta chain) was found in a study of CD8+ T cells in alopecia areata. This clone was seen only once. Its specificity is not known. Specimens obtained from alopecia areata patients comprised lesional scalp punch biopsies and peripheral blood. Sorting of PBMCs yielded the CD4+ and CD8+ T cells. Isolated RNA was reverse transcribed into cDNA used as the sequencing template. Sequenced by immunoSEQ multiplex PCR; TCRdb stores in-frame clones only, minus some. The table includes fewer than 200,000 clones, 59% detected once. Study-level points and caveats: Mice gave a clearer picture of TCR sharing than patients did, possibly for HLA-related reasons.

Specimen: CD4+ T cells sorted from blood, collected at week 0. This sequence was found in a human donor with alopecia areata.

CDR3 sequence reads: CAWRRADTQYF. CDR3 sequence (DNA): TGTGCCTGGCGTCGGGCAGATACGCAGTATTTT. V usage is TRBV30 and J usage is TRBJ2-3; D gene uncertain. Germline V lookup: CDR1 GTSNPN, CDR2 SVGIG (reference sequence). The V gene lost 5 bases and the J gene lost 4 bases, with 7 bases spanning the gap. There are 11 residues in the CDR3.